A selection of T cell receptor beta chains follows, all from one sample in a study of cytomegalovirus exposure and HLA in healthy donors. The data were produced by immunoSEQ multiplex PCR, yet TCRdb's version contains in-frame clones alone and is incomplete. The table shows about 180,000 clones, with about 79% occurring only once. Sequenced material: PBMCs. These TCRs come from a man between 18 and 35 years old in good health and CMV-seronegative. Both conserved end residues are part of each CDR3. Fields, in order: J gene, D gene, clone size, V gene, CDR3 DNA, CDR3 protein. D genes are given only for firm matches. Clone size appears in some rows only: once, few, many, or a class for an expanded clone.

j_call: TRBJ1-6
d_call: NA
clone_size: NA
v_call: TRBV30
cdr3_nt: TGTGCCTGGAGTGCTTCACAGGCACCCCTCCACTTT
cdr3_aa: CAWSASQAPLHF

j_call: TRBJ2-1
d_call: NA
clone_size: NA
v_call: TRBV27
cdr3_nt: TGTGCCAGTATGCTAATCCCCCGGGGTAGCGATGAGCAGTTCTTC
cdr3_aa: CASMLIPRGSDEQFF

j_call: TRBJ2-3
d_call: TRBD1
clone_size: NA
v_call: TRBV5-4
cdr3_nt: TGTGCCACCTGGACAGGGGCCGCAGATACGCAGTATTTT
cdr3_aa: CATWTGAADTQYF

j_call: TRBJ2-4
d_call: NA
clone_size: NA
v_call: TRBV21-1
cdr3_nt: TGTGCCAGCAGTCCGGGACAGGGGCCAGCCAAAAACATTCAGTACTTC
cdr3_aa: CASSPGQGPAKNIQYF

j_call: TRBJ1-2
d_call: NA
clone_size: NA
v_call: TRBV19
cdr3_nt: TGTGCCAGTAGTATAGCCGGAACAGGGTATGGCTACACCTTC
cdr3_aa: CASSIAGTGYGYTF

j_call: TRBJ1-3
d_call: TRBD1
clone_size: NA
v_call: TRBV7-9
cdr3_nt: TGTTCCAGCAGCGGAAGAAGTGACAGGGGAGGAGGAAACACCATATATTTT
cdr3_aa: CSSSGRSDRGGGNTIYF

j_call: TRBJ1-1
d_call: NA
clone_size: few
v_call: TRBV4-2
cdr3_nt: TGTGCCAGCAGCCAAAGGGACAAACCCACTGAAGCTTTCTTT
cdr3_aa: CASSQRDKPTEAFF

j_call: TRBJ1-1
d_call: NA
clone_size: NA
v_call: TRBV6-5
cdr3_nt: TGTGCCAGCAGTACGGGGGGCGGTGGGACTGAAGCTTTCTTT
cdr3_aa: CASSTGGGGTEAFF

j_call: TRBJ1-5
d_call: TRBD1
clone_size: NA
v_call: TRBV29-1
cdr3_nt: TGCAGCGTTGAAGGACAGGGTGGTCAGCCCCAGCATTTT
cdr3_aa: CSVEGQGGQPQHF

j_call: TRBJ1-1
d_call: NA
clone_size: few
v_call: TRBV6-5
cdr3_nt: TGTGCCAGCAGTTTTGACAGTGAAGCTTTCTTT
cdr3_aa: CASSFDSEAFF

j_call: TRBJ1-1
d_call: NA
clone_size: NA
v_call: TRBV14
cdr3_nt: TGTGCCAGCAGCCACGGGGGGAGGAACACTGAAGCTTTCTTT
cdr3_aa: CASSHGGRNTEAFF

j_call: TRBJ1-4
d_call: NA
clone_size: NA
v_call: TRBV4-1
cdr3_nt: TGCGCCAGCAGCCACATACAGGGTCCTAATGAAAAACTGTTTTTT
cdr3_aa: CASSHIQGPNEKLFF

j_call: TRBJ2-7
d_call: NA
clone_size: few
v_call: TRBV15
cdr3_nt: TGTGCCACCAGCAGAGAACTCAGGTTGGTGCGCGAGCAGTACTTC
cdr3_aa: CATSRELRLVREQYF

j_call: TRBJ2-1
d_call: TRBD1
clone_size: few
v_call: TRBV7-9
cdr3_nt: TGTGCCAGCAGCTTAGCGACAGGGGGGAATGAGCAGTTCTTC
cdr3_aa: CASSLATGGNEQFF

j_call: TRBJ2-2
d_call: TRBD2
clone_size: NA
v_call: TRBV5-5
cdr3_nt: TGTGCCAGCAGCCCTATAGCGGGACTGAACACCGGGGAGCTGTTTTTT
cdr3_aa: CASSPIAGLNTGELFF

j_call: TRBJ1-5
d_call: NA
clone_size: NA
v_call: TRBV2
cdr3_nt: TGTGCCAGCAACCAACAGGGACCTAGCAATCAGCCCCAGCATTTT
cdr3_aa: CASNQQGPSNQPQHF

j_call: TRBJ2-2
d_call: NA
clone_size: NA
v_call: TRBV9
cdr3_nt: TGTGCCAGCGGCTCCGGGGAGCTGTTTTTT
cdr3_aa: CASGSGELFF

j_call: TRBJ1-1
d_call: NA
clone_size: NA
v_call: TRBV15
cdr3_nt: TGTGCCACCAGCTCCATCAGGGTTAACACTGAAGCTTTCTTT
cdr3_aa: CATSSIRVNTEAFF

j_call: TRBJ2-7
d_call: TRBD1
clone_size: few
v_call: TRBV9
cdr3_nt: TGTGCCAGCAGCGTAGGGATACCGGGACAGGGGAAGGACGAGCAGTACTTC
cdr3_aa: CASSVGIPGQGKDEQYF

j_call: TRBJ2-5
d_call: TRBD2
clone_size: NA
v_call: TRBV5-1
cdr3_nt: TGCGCCAGCAGCTTCGATATAACTAGCGGGAGAGGAGAGACCCAGTACTTC
cdr3_aa: CASSFDITSGRGETQYF

j_call: TRBJ2-3
d_call: NA
clone_size: NA
v_call: TRBV29-1
cdr3_nt: TGCAGCGTTGTACGGCCAGGCCCAGATACGCAGTATTTT
cdr3_aa: CSVVRPGPDTQYF

j_call: TRBJ1-5
d_call: NA
clone_size: NA
v_call: TRBV2
cdr3_nt: TGTGCCAGCAGTGAACAGGTCCTAAAGGGCAATCAGCCCCAGCATTTT
cdr3_aa: CASSEQVLKGNQPQHF

j_call: TRBJ2-5
d_call: TRBD1
clone_size: NA
v_call: TRBV28
cdr3_nt: TGTGCCAGCAAAGCAGGGGGCGCTCAACAGACCCAGTACTTC
cdr3_aa: CASKAGGAQQTQYF

j_call: TRBJ2-2
d_call: TRBD1
clone_size: NA
v_call: TRBV9
cdr3_nt: TGTGCCAGCAGCGAACAGGGGGAAGTCACCGGGGAGCTGTTTTTT
cdr3_aa: CASSEQGEVTGELFF

j_call: TRBJ1-3
d_call: NA
clone_size: NA
v_call: TRBV9
cdr3_nt: TGTGCCAGCAGCCCCAGAGGCGGGTCTGGAAACACCATATATTTT
cdr3_aa: CASSPRGGSGNTIYF

j_call: TRBJ2-7
d_call: TRBD2
clone_size: NA
v_call: TRBV10-3
cdr3_nt: TGTGCCATCAGTAGCGGGAGGTCCTACGAGCAGTACTTC
cdr3_aa: CAISSGRSYEQYF

j_call: TRBJ2-3
d_call: TRBD2
clone_size: NA
v_call: TRBV4-2
cdr3_nt: TGTGCCAGCAGCCAGGGAGGGTTCACAGATACGCAGTATTTT
cdr3_aa: CASSQGGFTDTQYF

j_call: TRBJ2-7
d_call: NA
clone_size: NA
v_call: TRBV30
cdr3_nt: TGTGCCTGGAGTGTATTTGGGACTCACGACGAGCAGTACTTC
cdr3_aa: CAWSVFGTHDEQYF

j_call: TRBJ2-1
d_call: NA
clone_size: few
v_call: TRBV7-3
cdr3_nt: TGTGCCAGCAGCCGCACCGGTCAGGGTGAGCAGTTCTTC
cdr3_aa: CASSRTGQGEQFF

j_call: TRBJ2-1
d_call: TRBD1
clone_size: NA
v_call: TRBV28
cdr3_nt: TGTGTCTCAGGGGGTGGATTTTACAATGAGCAGTTCTTC
cdr3_aa: CVSGGGFYNEQFF

j_call: TRBJ1-5
d_call: NA
clone_size: NA
v_call: TRBV19
cdr3_nt: TGTGCCAGTAGTGGTACAGGGAATCAGCCCCAGCATTTT
cdr3_aa: CASSGTGNQPQHF

j_call: TRBJ1-5
d_call: TRBD1
clone_size: NA
v_call: TRBV19
cdr3_nt: TGTGCCAGTAGTGACCGACAGGGAAATCAGCCCCAGCATTTT
cdr3_aa: CASSDRQGNQPQHF

j_call: TRBJ2-3
d_call: TRBD2
clone_size: NA
v_call: TRBV7-3
cdr3_nt: TGTGCCAGCAGCTCCCGGACTAGCGCGAACGCAGATACGCAGTATTTT
cdr3_aa: CASSSRTSANADTQYF

j_call: TRBJ1-2
d_call: TRBD1
clone_size: NA
v_call: TRBV27
cdr3_nt: TGTGCCAGCGCTAGGGACAGGGTTCAAAACTATGGCTACACCTTC
cdr3_aa: CASARDRVQNYGYTF

j_call: TRBJ2-3
d_call: TRBD1
clone_size: NA
v_call: TRBV4-1
cdr3_nt: TGCGCCAGCAGCCCCCCGGGACAGGGCACAGATACGCAGTATTTT
cdr3_aa: CASSPPGQGTDTQYF

j_call: TRBJ1-5
d_call: TRBD1
clone_size: NA
v_call: TRBV6-1
cdr3_nt: TGTGCCAGCAGTGACGGACAGGGTAATCAGCCCCAGCATTTT
cdr3_aa: CASSDGQGNQPQHF

j_call: TRBJ2-2
d_call: TRBD1
clone_size: NA
v_call: TRBV5-4
cdr3_nt: TGTGCCAGCAGTCCCCCGAGACAGGGGGCTAACACCGGGGAGCTGTTTTTT
cdr3_aa: CASSPPRQGANTGELFF

j_call: TRBJ2-4
d_call: NA
clone_size: NA
v_call: TRBV15
cdr3_nt: TGTGCCACCAGCAGGATGGGTACAGGGCAAAACATTCAGTACTTC
cdr3_aa: CATSRMGTGQNIQYF

j_call: TRBJ1-1
d_call: TRBD1
clone_size: NA
v_call: TRBV10-3
cdr3_nt: TGTGCCATCAGCGAACGTCAAGGGGGCGAAGCTTTCTTT
cdr3_aa: CAISERQGGEAFF

j_call: TRBJ2-1
d_call: NA
clone_size: NA
v_call: TRBV10-1
cdr3_nt: TGCGCCAGCCGGGACTCCCCGAACAATGAGCAGTTCTTC
cdr3_aa: CASRDSPNNEQFF

j_call: TRBJ2-2
d_call: TRBD2
clone_size: NA
v_call: TRBV30
cdr3_nt: TGTGCCTGGATGTGGCCTAGCGGGAATCGGGCCGGGGAGCTGTTTTTT
cdr3_aa: CAWMWPSGNRAGELFF

j_call: TRBJ2-1
d_call: NA
clone_size: once
v_call: TRBV28
cdr3_nt: TGTGCCAGCAGCCCGGACAGATACAATGAGCAGTTCTTC
cdr3_aa: CASSPDRYNEQFF

j_call: TRBJ2-3
d_call: NA
clone_size: NA
v_call: TRBV10-3
cdr3_nt: TGTGCCATCAGTGAAAGCGGGCAGTCCACAGATACGCAGTATTTT
cdr3_aa: CAISESGQSTDTQYF

j_call: TRBJ2-2
d_call: NA
clone_size: NA
v_call: TRBV28
cdr3_nt: TGTGCCAGCAGTTTTGAACTCCGACTCGGCGGGGAGCTGTTTTTT
cdr3_aa: CASSFELRLGGELFF